The T cell receptor beta chain under discussion was sequenced for a study of blood T cells in healthy people across ages. Combining a sample-barcoded 5' primer with a J-beta primer mix, a second PCR ran for about 7 to 12 cycles. TCRdb re-called the 5' RACE reads through MiXCR, storing one row per CDR3 protein. Of about 800,000 distinct CDR3 sequences listed, 58% are singletons. In this sample, this clonotype turned up a few times. The sample taken for sequencing was blood. The receptor's source is a man under 40 in good health.

Written as DNA, the CDR3 is TGTGCCAGCAGTGTCGGGACTAGCATCTACGAGCAGTACTTC. It is translated as CASSVGTSIYEQYF. The chain employs TRBV2 and TRBJ2-7, with TRBD2 identical over 9 bases. V shed 4 bases and J 3 bases; nucleotides not matched to a gene: 4. The CDR3 runs 14 residues. From germline, CDR1 is SNHLY and CDR2 FYNNEI.